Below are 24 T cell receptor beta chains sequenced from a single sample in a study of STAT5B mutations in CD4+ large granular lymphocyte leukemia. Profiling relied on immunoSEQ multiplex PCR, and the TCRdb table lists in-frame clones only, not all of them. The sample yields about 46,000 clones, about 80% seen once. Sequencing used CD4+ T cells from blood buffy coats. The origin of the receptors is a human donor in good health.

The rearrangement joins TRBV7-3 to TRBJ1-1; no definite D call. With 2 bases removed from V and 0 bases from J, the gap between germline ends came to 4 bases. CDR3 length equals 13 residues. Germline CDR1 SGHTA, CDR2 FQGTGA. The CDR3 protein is CASSLQMNTEAFF. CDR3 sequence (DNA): TGTGCCAGCAGCTTACAGATGAACACTGAAGCTTTCTTT.

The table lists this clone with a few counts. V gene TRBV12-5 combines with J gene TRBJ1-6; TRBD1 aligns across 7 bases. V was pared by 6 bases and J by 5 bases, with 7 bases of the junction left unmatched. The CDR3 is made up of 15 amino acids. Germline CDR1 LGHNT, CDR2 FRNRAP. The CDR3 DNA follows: TGTGCTAGTGGCCTCGGGACAGTTGATAATTCACCCCTCCACTTT. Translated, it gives CASGLGTVDNSPLHF.

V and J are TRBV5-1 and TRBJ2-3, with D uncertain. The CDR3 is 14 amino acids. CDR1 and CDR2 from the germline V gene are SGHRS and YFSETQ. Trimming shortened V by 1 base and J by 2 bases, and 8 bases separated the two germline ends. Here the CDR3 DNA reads TGCGCCAGCAGCTTGCAGGAACCCACAGATACGCAGTATTTT. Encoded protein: CASSLQEPTDTQYF. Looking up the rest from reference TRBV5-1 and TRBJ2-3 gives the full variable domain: KAGVTQTPRYLIKTRGQQVTLSCSPISGHRSVSWYQQTPGQGLQFLFEYFSETQRNKGNFPGRFSGRQFSNSRSEMNVSTLELGDSALYLCASSLQEPTDTQYFGPGTRLTVL.

As DNA, the CDR3 is TGTGCCAGCAGTTACAGGGGGCCGAACACTGAAGCTTTCTTT. Translating gives CASSYRGPNTEAFF. The chain couples TRBV6-5 to TRBJ1-1, with 7 bases lining up with TRBD1. With V trimmed by 2 bases and J by 1 base, 1 base remained unmatched. The CDR3 loop spans 14 amino acids. Germline V gene data show CDR1 as MNHEY and CDR2 as SVGAGI.

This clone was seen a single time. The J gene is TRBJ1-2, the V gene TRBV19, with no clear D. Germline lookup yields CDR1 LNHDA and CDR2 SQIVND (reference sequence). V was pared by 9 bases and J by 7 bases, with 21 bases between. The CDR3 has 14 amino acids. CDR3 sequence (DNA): TGTGCCAGCCATAGGGCAGGCGGCCGGACTGGCTACACCTTC. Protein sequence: CASHRAGGRTGYTF.

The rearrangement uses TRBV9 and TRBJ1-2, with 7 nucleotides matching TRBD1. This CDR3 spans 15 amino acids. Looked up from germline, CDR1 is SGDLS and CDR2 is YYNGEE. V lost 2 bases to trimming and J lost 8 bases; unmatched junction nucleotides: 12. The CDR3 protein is CASSVVTTGEGGYTF. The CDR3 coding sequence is TGTGCCAGCAGCGTTGTTACCACAGGGGAGGGGGGCTACACCTTC.

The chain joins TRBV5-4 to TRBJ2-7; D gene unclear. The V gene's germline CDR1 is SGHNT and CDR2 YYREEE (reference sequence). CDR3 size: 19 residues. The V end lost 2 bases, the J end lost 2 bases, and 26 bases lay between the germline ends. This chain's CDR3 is CASSLFWPKIAGKAYEQYF. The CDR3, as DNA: TGTGCCAGCAGCTTATTCTGGCCCAAAATTGCAGGAAAAGCCTACGAGCAGTACTTC.

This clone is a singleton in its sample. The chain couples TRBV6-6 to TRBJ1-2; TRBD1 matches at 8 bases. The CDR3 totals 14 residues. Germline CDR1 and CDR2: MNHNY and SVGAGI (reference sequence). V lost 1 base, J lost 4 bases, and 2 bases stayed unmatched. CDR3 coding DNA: TGTGCCAGCAGTTACTTGGACAGGGCCTATGGCTACACCTTC. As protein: CASSYLDRAYGYTF.

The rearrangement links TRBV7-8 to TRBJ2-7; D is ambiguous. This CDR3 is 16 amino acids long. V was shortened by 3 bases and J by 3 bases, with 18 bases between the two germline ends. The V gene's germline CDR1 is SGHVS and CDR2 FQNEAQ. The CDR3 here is CASSFLGRESYYEQYF. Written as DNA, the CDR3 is TGTGCCAGCAGCTTCTTAGGCCGAGAAAGTTACTACGAGCAGTACTTC.

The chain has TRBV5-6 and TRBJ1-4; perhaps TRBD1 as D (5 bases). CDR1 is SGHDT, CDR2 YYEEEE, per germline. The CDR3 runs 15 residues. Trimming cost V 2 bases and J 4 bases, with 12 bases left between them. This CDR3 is CASSLWGIYNEKLFF. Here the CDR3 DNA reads TGTGCCAGCAGCTTATGGGGGATCTATAATGAAAAACTGTTTTTT.

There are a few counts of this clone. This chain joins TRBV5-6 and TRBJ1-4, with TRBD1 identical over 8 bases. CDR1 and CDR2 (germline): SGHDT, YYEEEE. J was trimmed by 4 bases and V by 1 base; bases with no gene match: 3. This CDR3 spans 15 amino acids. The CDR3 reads CASSLNRGFNEKLFF. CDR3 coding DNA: TGTGCCAGCAGCTTGAACAGGGGGTTTAATGAAAAACTGTTTTTT. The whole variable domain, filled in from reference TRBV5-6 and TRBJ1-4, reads DAGVTQSPTHLIKTRGQQVTLRCSPKSGHDTVSWYQQALGQGPQFIFQYYEEEERQRGNFPDRFSGHQFPNYSSELNVNALLLGDSALYLCASSLNRGFNEKLFFGSGTQLSVL.

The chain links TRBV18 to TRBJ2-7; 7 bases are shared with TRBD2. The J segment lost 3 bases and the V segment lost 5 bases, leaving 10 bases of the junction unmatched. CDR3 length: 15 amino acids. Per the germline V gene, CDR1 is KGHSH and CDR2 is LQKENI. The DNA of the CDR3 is TGTGCCAGCTCATCCTCCGGGACTACTATCTACGAGCAGTACTTC. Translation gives CASSSSGTTIYEQYF.

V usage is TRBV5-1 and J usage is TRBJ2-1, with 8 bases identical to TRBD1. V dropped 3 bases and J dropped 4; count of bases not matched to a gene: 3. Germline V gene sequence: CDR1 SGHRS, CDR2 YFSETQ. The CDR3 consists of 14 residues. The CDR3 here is CASSWGDRYNEQFF. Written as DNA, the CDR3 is TGCGCCAGCAGCTGGGGGGACAGGTACAATGAGCAGTTCTTC.

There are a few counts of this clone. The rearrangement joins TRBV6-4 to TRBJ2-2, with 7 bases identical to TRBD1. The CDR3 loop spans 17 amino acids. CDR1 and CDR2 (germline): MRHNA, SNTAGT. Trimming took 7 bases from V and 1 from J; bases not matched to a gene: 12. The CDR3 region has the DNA TGTGCCAGCACTCCCTCTCGGACAGGAGAGAACACCGGGGAGCTGTTTTTT. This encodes CASTPSRTGENTGELFF.

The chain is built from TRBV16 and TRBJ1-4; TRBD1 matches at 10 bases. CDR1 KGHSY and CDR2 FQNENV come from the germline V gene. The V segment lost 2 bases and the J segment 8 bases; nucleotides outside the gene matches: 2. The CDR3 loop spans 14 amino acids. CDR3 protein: CASSQDRGREKLFF. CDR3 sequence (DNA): TGTGCCAGCAGCCAAGACAGGGGGCGAGAAAAACTGTTTTTT.

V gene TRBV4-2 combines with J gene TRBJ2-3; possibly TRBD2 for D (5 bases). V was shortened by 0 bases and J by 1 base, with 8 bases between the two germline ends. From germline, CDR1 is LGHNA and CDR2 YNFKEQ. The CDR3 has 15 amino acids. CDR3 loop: CASSQELVGTDTQYF. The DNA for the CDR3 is TGTGCCAGCAGCCAAGAACTAGTTGGCACAGATACGCAGTATTTT.

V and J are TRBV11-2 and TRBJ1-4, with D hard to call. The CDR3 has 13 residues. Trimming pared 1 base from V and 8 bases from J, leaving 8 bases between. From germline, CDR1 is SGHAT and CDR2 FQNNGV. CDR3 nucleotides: TGTGCCAGCAGCTTAGCCCTTCGGGAAAAACTGTTTTTT. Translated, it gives CASSLALREKLFF.

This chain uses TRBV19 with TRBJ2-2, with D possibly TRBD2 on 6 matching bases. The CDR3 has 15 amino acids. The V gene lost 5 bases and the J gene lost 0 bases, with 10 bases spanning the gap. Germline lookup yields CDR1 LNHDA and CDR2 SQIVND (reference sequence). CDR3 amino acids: CASSEGTANTGELFF. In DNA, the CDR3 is TGTGCCAGTAGTGAGGGGACTGCGAACACCGGGGAGCTGTTTTTT. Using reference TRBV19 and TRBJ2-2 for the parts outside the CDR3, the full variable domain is DGGITQSPKYLFRKEGQNVTLSCEQNLNHDAMYWYRQDPGQGLRLIYYSQIVNDFQKGDIAEGYSVSREKKESFPLTVTSAQKNPTAFYLCASSEGTANTGELFFGEGSRLTVL.

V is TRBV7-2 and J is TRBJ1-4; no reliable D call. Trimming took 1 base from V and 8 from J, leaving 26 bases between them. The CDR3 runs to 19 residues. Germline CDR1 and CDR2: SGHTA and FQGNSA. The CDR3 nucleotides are TGTGCCAGCAGCTTAGAAGTTACCGGGTCCCTAGACTCGGGGGAAAAACTGTTTTTT. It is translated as CASSLEVTGSLDSGEKLFF. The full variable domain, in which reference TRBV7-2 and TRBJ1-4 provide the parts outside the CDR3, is GAGVSQSPSNKVTEKGKDVELRCDPISGHTALYWYRQSLGQGLEFLIYFQGNSAPDKSGLPSDRFSAERTGGSVSTLTIQRTQQEDSAVYLCASSLEVTGSLDSGEKLFFGSGTQLSVL.

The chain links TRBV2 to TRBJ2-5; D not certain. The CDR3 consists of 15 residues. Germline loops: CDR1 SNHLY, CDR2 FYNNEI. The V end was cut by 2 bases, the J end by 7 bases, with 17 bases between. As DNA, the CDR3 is TGTGCCAGCAGTGAATCGACCCCTGAGAAAGGGACCCAGTACTTC. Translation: CASSESTPEKGTQYF.

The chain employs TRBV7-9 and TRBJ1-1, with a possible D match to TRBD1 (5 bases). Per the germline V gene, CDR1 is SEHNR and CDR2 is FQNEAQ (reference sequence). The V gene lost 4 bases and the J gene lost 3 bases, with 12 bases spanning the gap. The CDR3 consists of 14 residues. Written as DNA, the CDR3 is TGTGCCAGCAGCTCCTTGGGGCGGGACACTGAAGCTTTCTTT. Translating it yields CASSSLGRDTEAFF. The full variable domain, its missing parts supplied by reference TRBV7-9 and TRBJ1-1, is DTGVSQNPRHKITKRGQNVTFRCDPISEHNRLYWYRQTLGQGPEFLTYFQNEAQLEKSRLLSDRFSAERPKGSFSTLEIQRTEQGDSAMYLCASSSLGRDTEAFFGQGTRLTVV.

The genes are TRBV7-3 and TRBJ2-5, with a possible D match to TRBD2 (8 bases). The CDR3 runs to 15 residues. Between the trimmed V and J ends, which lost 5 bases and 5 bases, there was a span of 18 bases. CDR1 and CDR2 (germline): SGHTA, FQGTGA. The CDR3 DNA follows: TGTGCCAGCAGCCGGGAGGGGGCCAAGGGGGAGACCCAGTACTTC. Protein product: CASSREGAKGETQYF.

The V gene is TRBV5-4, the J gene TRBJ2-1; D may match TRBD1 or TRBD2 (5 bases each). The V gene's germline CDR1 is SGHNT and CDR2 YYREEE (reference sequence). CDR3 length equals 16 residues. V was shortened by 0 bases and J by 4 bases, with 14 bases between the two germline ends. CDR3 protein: CASSLAGGGPYNEQFF. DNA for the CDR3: TGTGCCAGCAGCTTGGCCGGTGGGGGACCGTACAATGAGCAGTTCTTC.

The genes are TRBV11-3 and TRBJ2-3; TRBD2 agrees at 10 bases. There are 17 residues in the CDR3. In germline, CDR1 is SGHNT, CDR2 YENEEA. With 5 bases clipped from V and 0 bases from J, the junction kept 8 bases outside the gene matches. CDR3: CASSPGLAVFSTDTQYF. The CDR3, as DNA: TGTGCCAGCAGCCCCGGACTAGCGGTTTTTAGCACAGATACGCAGTATTTT.